This T cell receptor beta chain was retrieved from a study of cytomegalovirus exposure and HLA in healthy donors. Study as a whole: Roughly 180 million T cells yielded approximately 100 million unique TCR beta sequences, as an earlier analysis found.

Study results and caveats: Specific recognition of CMV antigens was confirmed in vitro for a few chains (all CMV-associated).

Regarding this clone: Antigen specificity is unknown.

In the PCR, 60 Vbeta and 13 Jbeta primers were used. In the study's own analysis: Among the unique TCR beta chains that a later analysis counted, 80 million to 100 million in all, roughly 9.9 million were shared. Assay used: immunoSEQ multiplex PCR; TCRdb lists only in-frame clones, some missing. The V and J calls and clone size come from that table; D and trimming were worked out from the DNA. The sample holds about 83,000 clones, about three quarters seen once. CDR1 and CDR2 from the germline V gene are SGDLS and YYNGEE. V was clipped by 2 bases and J by 2 bases; unmatched bases: 5. This CDR3 is built from 15 residues.

The source is a man aged 55 to 70 in good health and CMV-seronegative. The material sequenced was PBMCs. The chain uses TRBV9 and TRBJ2-5; 8 bases map to TRBD1. The CDR3 sequence: CASSVQGQGQETQYF. The CDR3 nucleotides are TGTGCCAGCAGCGTTCAAGGACAGGGACAAGAGACCCAGTACTTC.